A single sample gave rise to the 9 T cell receptor beta chains below, sequenced in a study of B cell selection in AIRE deficiency. The regulatory T cell sort gate was CD4+CD25hiCD127low/negative. Measured with immunoSEQ multiplex PCR; TCRdb has only the in-frame clones, and not every one. The sample holds about 5,200 clones, approximately 89% seen once. Sequenced sample: Tregs sorted from PBMCs. The receptors derive from a human donor with AIRE deficiency.

The chain joins TRBV5-1 to TRBJ2-2, with D unclear. V was cut by 4 bases and J by 0 bases, with 10 bases left in between. Germline loops: CDR1 SGHRS, CDR2 YFSETQ. The CDR3 runs to 15 residues. The CDR3 coding sequence is TGCGCCAGCAGCCAGAGAGTTACGAACACCGGGGAGCTGTTTTTT. Translated: CASSQRVTNTGELFF.

This chain links TRBV15 with TRBJ2-3; 9 bases fit TRBD1. V lost 5 bases, J lost 6 bases, and 9 bases stayed unmatched. CDR3 length: 15 amino acids. CDR1 and CDR2 from the germline V gene are LNHNV and YYDKDF (reference sequence). CDR3 in DNA: TGTGCCACCAGCGGGAGGGACAGGGTCAGGGATACGCAGTATTTT. It translates to CATSGRDRVRDTQYF.

In nucleotides, the CDR3 is TGTGCCAGCAAGGACAGGGACCACGAGCAGTACTTC. Protein product: CASKDRDHEQYF. V gene TRBV11-3 combines with J gene TRBJ2-7, with TRBD1 identical over 8 bases. The CDR3 totals 12 residues. Germline assignment: CDR1 SGHNT and CDR2 YENEEA. V dropped 7 bases and J dropped 5; count of bases not matched to a gene: 4. The variable domain in full, with the rest retrieved from reference TRBV11-3 and TRBJ2-7, is EAGVVQSPRYKIIEKKQPVAFWCNPISGHNTLYWYLQNLGQGPELLIRYENEEAVDDSQLPKDRFSAERLKGVDSTLKIQPAELGDSAVYLCASKDRDHEQYFGPGTRLTVT.

The chain carries TRBV6-9 and TRBJ2-3; D call uncertain. The CDR3 is made up of 12 amino acids. From germline, CDR1 is MNHGY and CDR2 SVAAGI. V dropped 3 bases and J dropped 4 bases, with 5 bases sitting between them. The CDR3 spells CASSYNADTQYF. CDR3 sequence (DNA): TGTGCCAGCAGTTACAACGCAGATACGCAGTATTTT.

The genes are TRBV7-2 and TRBJ2-4; 11 bases align to TRBD2. The CDR3 has 14 amino acids. CDR1 is SGHTA and CDR2 is FQGNSA in the germline V gene. V shed 5 bases and J 4 bases; nucleotides not matched to a gene: 1. DNA for the CDR3: TGTGCCAGCAGCCGACTAGCGGGAAAAAACATTCAGTACTTC. Encoded protein: CASSRLAGKNIQYF.

The chain carries TRBV2 and TRBJ2-7; no clear D gene. There are 13 residues in the CDR3. CDR1 SNHLY and CDR2 FYNNEI come from the germline V gene. Between the trimmed V and J ends, which lost 7 bases and 4 bases, there was a span of 14 bases. CDR3 protein: CASMGVATYEQYF. Here the CDR3 DNA reads TGTGCCAGCATGGGCGTCGCTACTTACGAGCAGTACTTC. The full variable domain, with the rest looked up from reference TRBV2 and TRBJ2-7, is EPEVTQTPSHQVTQMGQEVILRCVPISNHLYFYWYRQILGQKVEFLVSFYNNEISEKSEIFDDQFSVERPDGSNFTLKIRSTKLEDSAMYFCASMGVATYEQYFGPGTRLTVT.

The chain is built from TRBV5-4 and TRBJ1-2; a weak D match, TRBD1 (5 bases). The CDR3 length is 13 residues. Deletions cut 0 bases from V and 7 bases from J, with 10 bases between. From germline, CDR1 is SGHNT and CDR2 YYREEE (reference sequence). DNA for the CDR3: TGTGCCAGCAGCTTGGCCGGGAGGGGTGGCTACACCTTC. As protein: CASSLAGRGGYTF.

The CDR3 bases are TGTGCCAGCGGAGGAGCGTATTCCTACGAGCAGTACTTC. It codes for CASGGAYSYEQYF. The rearrangement joins TRBV6-6 to TRBJ2-5; TRBD2 might be the D (5 bases). The end of the DNA fits TRBJ2-7 better, so the J call may be wrong. The germline V gene encodes CDR1 MNHNY and CDR2 SVGAGI (reference sequence). The CDR3 sequence is 13 residues long.

CDR3 residues: CASKDSVNTGELFF. CDR3 coding DNA: TGTGCCAGCAAAGATAGCGTGAACACCGGGGAGCTGTTTTTT. The chain is built from TRBV18 and TRBJ2-2, with D possibly TRBD2 on 5 matching bases. This CDR3 spans 14 amino acids. Trimming left V 8 bases short and J 1 base short, with 11 bases between. Per germline, CDR1 KGHSH and CDR2 LQKENI.